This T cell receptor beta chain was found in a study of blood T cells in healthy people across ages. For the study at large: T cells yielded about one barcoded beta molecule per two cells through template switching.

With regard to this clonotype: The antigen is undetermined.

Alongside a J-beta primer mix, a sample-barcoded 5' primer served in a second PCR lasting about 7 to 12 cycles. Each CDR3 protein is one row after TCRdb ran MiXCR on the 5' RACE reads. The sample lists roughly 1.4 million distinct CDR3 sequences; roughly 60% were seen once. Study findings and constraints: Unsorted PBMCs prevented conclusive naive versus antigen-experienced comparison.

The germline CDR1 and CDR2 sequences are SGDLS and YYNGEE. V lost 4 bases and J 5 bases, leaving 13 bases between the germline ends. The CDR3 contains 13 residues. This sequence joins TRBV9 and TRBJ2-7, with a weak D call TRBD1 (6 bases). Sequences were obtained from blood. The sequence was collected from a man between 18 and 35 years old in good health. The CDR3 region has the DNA TGTGCCAGCAGCACCGGGGACATCGACGAGCAGTACTTC. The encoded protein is CASSTGDIDEQYF.